This T cell receptor (beta chain) was documented in a study of T cell repertoires in cytomegalovirus infection (dated by TCRdb to between 2018 and 2021). About the full investigation: Donor HLA type was relevant to the analysis, because carriage of CMV infection together with the matching HLA type was indicated by public TCR beta signatures.

The paper's findings and limits, for the study overall: In both this cohort and an independent roughly 400-donor cohort, the cumulative frequency of public TCR beta family members distinguished carriers of CMV infection plus the relevant HLA type. The ex vivo response was dominated by HLA-C-restricted CMV-specific TCR beta clonotypes, which also provided the single most frequent clonotype in two of eight donors.

The CDR3 contains 15 residues, cysteine and phenylalanine counted. Of the read, only the CDR3 DNA is kept; its 45 bases are in frame from base 1. Reading the germline V gene (reference sequence) gives CDR1 MNHEY and CDR2 SMNVEV. V lost 3 bases and J lost 0 bases; the stretch between them is 10 bases long. The sequencing machine was an Illumina HiSeq 1500. Clones were called with MiXCR by TCRdb after fastp trimmed the public reads at Q25, and only in-frame beta chains were retained. CDR3 protein sequences are deduplicated, and each keeps its most common genes and DNA. This sample lists 85,000 to 130,000 distinct CDR3 sequences; about 22% were detected once. The top ten hold more than 35% of the sample. As for this clonotype: Its target antigen remains unknown. The input lacks base qualities; no much larger clone sits a single base away.

Sequencing used CD8+ T cells from PBMCs. The chain was built from TRBV27 and TRBJ2-3; the D gene cannot be named for sure. The receptor's source is a human donor in good health (CMV status not recorded). Some clones in this sample may be carry-over from other donors' samples. The CDR3 corresponds to CASSLVRHSTDTQYF. Here is the DNA: TGTGCCAGCAGTTTGGTCCGCCACAGCACAGATACGCAGTATTTT.